This record covers a single TCR beta chain. No DNA is shown, since the ends of the CDR3 on it are uncertain; the CDR3 is the one TCRdb lists. These data originate in a study of blood T cell repertoires in COVID-19. Across the whole study: Whether acute or convalescent, the COVID-19 samples came from the United States, Italy and Spain.

In the authors' methods: How many nucleated cells were present was estimated from reference gene primer amplification. The table came from immunoSEQ multiplex PCR; TCRdb's copy has only in-frame clones and leaves some out. V, J and clone size are those of that table, while D and trimming were read from the DNA. The table lists over 70,000 clones, roughly 89% of them singletons. Germline V gene data show CDR1 as LGHDT and CDR2 as YNNKEL (reference sequence). The CDR3 region is 16 residues in length, termini included. Sequencing used peripheral blood. The clonotype originates from a woman of 80 years or more with active or convalescent COVID-19. The chain has TRBV3-1 (or the pseudogene TRBV3-2) and TRBJ2-5; the table's D gene call, TRBD1, was not cross checked with the DNA. Here the CDR3 reads CASSILGDRVSETQYF.